The entry that follows covers one T cell receptor (beta chain) sequence. Its antigen is undetermined. This specimen belongs to a study of blood T cells in healthy people across ages. Study-level results: Naive CD4+ cells and diversity were both higher in long-lived donors than in aged donors. Calculation of diversity from one million T cells yielded estimates considered to be underestimates.

A second roughly 7 to 12 cycle PCR used barcoded and J-beta primers. TCRdb reanalysed the 5' RACE reads using MiXCR and keeps one entry per CDR3 protein. The top ten hold approximately 17% of the sample, which has 1 million or so distinct CDR3 sequences, under 55% seen once. Germline assignment: CDR1 SEHNR and CDR2 FQNEAQ (reference sequence). V lost 5 bases and J lost 4, with 13 bases in between. This CDR3 is 14 amino acids long. The V and J genes are TRBV7-9 and TRBJ2-3; no clear D. This sequence was found in an older woman in good health. Source material: blood. The CDR3 DNA reads as TGTGCCAGCAGCGCCACCGGCAACGCAGATACGCAGTATTTT. This translates into CASSATGNADTQYF.